These T cell receptor beta chains were read from a single sample in a study of blood T cells in healthy people across ages. Via MiXCR, TCRdb re-called the 5' RACE reads, giving one row per CDR3 protein. The sample contains some 890,000 distinct CDR3 sequences, 25% to 35% of which appear only once. The sample was also linked to a second study, of T cells of mothers and their children.

The sequencing input was blood. The receptors originated from a woman aged 40-49 years in good health. CDR3s include the opening cysteine and the closing phenylalanine or tryptophan. Fields, in order: V gene, J gene, clone size, D gene, CDR3 protein, CDR3 DNA. The D gene is left open where the match is weak. Where a row states a size, it is once, few, many or the class of an expanded clone; other rows omit it.

v_call: TRBV5-5
j_call: TRBJ1-6
clone_size: few
d_call: TRBD1
cdr3_aa: CASSPTGVSPLHF
cdr3_nt: TGTGCCAGCAGCCCTACAGGGGTTTCACCCCTCCACTTT

v_call: TRBV5-1
j_call: TRBJ1-2
clone_size: NA
d_call: TRBD1
cdr3_aa: CASSSGTGSDGYTF
cdr3_nt: TGCGCCAGCAGCTCCGGGACAGGGTCTGATGGCTACACCTTC

v_call: TRBV5-6
j_call: TRBJ2-7
clone_size: many
d_call: TRBD1
cdr3_aa: CASSLGQAFYEQYF
cdr3_nt: TGTGCCAGCAGCCTGGGACAGGCTTTCTACGAGCAGTACTTC

v_call: TRBV5-1
j_call: TRBJ2-5
clone_size: many
d_call: NA
cdr3_aa: CASSSPAGGQETQYF
cdr3_nt: TGTGCCAGCAGCTCCCCGGCCGGGGGACAAGAGACCCAGTACTTC

v_call: TRBV12-3/TRBV12-4
j_call: TRBJ1-2
clone_size: many
d_call: TRBD1
cdr3_aa: CASSSPTTGSNYGYTF
cdr3_nt: TGTGCCAGCAGCTCGCCGACGACAGGGAGTAACTATGGCTACACCTTC

v_call: TRBV5-8
j_call: TRBJ1-1
clone_size: few
d_call: NA
cdr3_aa: CASSLAVREAFF
cdr3_nt: TGTGCCAGCAGCTTGGCGGTAAGGGAAGCTTTCTTT

v_call: TRBV9
j_call: TRBJ2-7
clone_size: many
d_call: NA
cdr3_aa: CASSVGDGDYEQYF
cdr3_nt: TGTGCCAGCAGCGTCGGGGATGGAGATTACGAGCAGTACTTC

v_call: TRBV29-1
j_call: TRBJ2-7
clone_size: many
d_call: NA
cdr3_aa: CSVVGDGTYEQYF
cdr3_nt: TGCAGCGTTGTCGGGGACGGAACCTACGAGCAGTACTTC

v_call: TRBV27
j_call: TRBJ2-7
clone_size: NA
d_call: TRBD1
cdr3_aa: CASSSETGGYEQYF
cdr3_nt: TGTGCCAGCAGTTCGGAGACAGGGGGGTACGAGCAGTACTTC

v_call: TRBV20-1
j_call: TRBJ2-3
clone_size: NA
d_call: TRBD2
cdr3_aa: CSVASGSTIDTQYF
cdr3_nt: TGCAGTGTGGCTAGCGGGAGTACGATAGATACGCAGTATTTT

v_call: TRBV30
j_call: TRBJ2-7
clone_size: many
d_call: NA
cdr3_aa: CAWSEAYEQYF
cdr3_nt: TGTGCCTGGAGTGAGGCCTACGAGCAGTACTTC

v_call: TRBV11-2
j_call: TRBJ2-5
clone_size: NA
d_call: NA
cdr3_aa: CASSLDRRPLFF
cdr3_nt: TGTGCCAGCAGCTTAGACCGAAGACCACTATTCTTC

v_call: TRBV20-1
j_call: TRBJ1-2
clone_size: many
d_call: NA
cdr3_aa: CSAREAGYGYTF
cdr3_nt: TGCAGTGCTAGAGAGGCAGGCTATGGCTACACCTTC

v_call: TRBV7-2
j_call: TRBJ2-2
clone_size: NA
d_call: NA
cdr3_aa: CASSPMGPTNTGELFF
cdr3_nt: TGTGCCAGCAGCCCCATGGGACCGACCAACACCGGGGAGCTGTTTTTT

v_call: TRBV29-1
j_call: TRBJ2-2
clone_size: NA
d_call: NA
cdr3_aa: CSGGQNPSTGELFF
cdr3_nt: TGCAGCGGAGGACAGAATCCGAGCACCGGGGAGCTGTTTTTT

v_call: TRBV5-1
j_call: TRBJ1-5
clone_size: NA
d_call: NA
cdr3_aa: CASSSGENQPQHF
cdr3_nt: TGCGCCAGCAGTTCCGGGGAGAATCAGCCCCAGCATTTT

v_call: TRBV7-2
j_call: TRBJ2-1
clone_size: few
d_call: NA
cdr3_aa: CASSLWGNNEQFF
cdr3_nt: TGTGCCAGCAGCTTATGGGGGAACAATGAGCAGTTCTTC

v_call: TRBV4-2
j_call: TRBJ1-2
clone_size: many
d_call: NA
cdr3_aa: CASSPDRSYGYTF
cdr3_nt: TGTGCCAGCAGCCCAGACAGGTCCTATGGCTACACCTTC

v_call: TRBV3-1
j_call: TRBJ1-5
clone_size: NA
d_call: NA
cdr3_aa: CASSHQGREPQHF
cdr3_nt: TGTGCCAGCAGCCATCAGGGGCGGGAGCCCCAGCATTTT

v_call: TRBV29-1
j_call: TRBJ1-3
clone_size: NA
d_call: NA
cdr3_aa: CSVRLLGGNTIYF
cdr3_nt: TGCAGCGTTCGGCTCCTCGGTGGAAACACCATATATTTT

v_call: TRBV4-3
j_call: TRBJ2-5
clone_size: many
d_call: NA
cdr3_aa: CASSQDRRGGSETQYF
cdr3_nt: TGCGCCAGCAGCCAAGATCGGAGGGGTGGTTCGGAGACCCAGTACTTC

v_call: TRBV7-2
j_call: TRBJ2-3
clone_size: NA
d_call: NA
cdr3_aa: CASSARQSGTDTQYF
cdr3_nt: TGTGCCAGCAGCGCCCGACAGTCTGGCACAGATACGCAGTATTTT

v_call: TRBV20-1
j_call: TRBJ2-4
clone_size: few
d_call: NA
cdr3_aa: CSASHPRTLSNEQYF
cdr3_nt: TGCAGTGCTAGTCACCCCCGGACCCTGTCTAATGAGCAGTACTTC

v_call: TRBV7-9
j_call: TRBJ2-4
clone_size: many
d_call: TRBD1
cdr3_aa: CASSRDRGVKEQYF
cdr3_nt: TGTGCCAGCAGCAGAGACAGGGGAGTAAAGGAGCAGTACTTC

v_call: TRBV10-3
j_call: TRBJ1-1
clone_size: NA
d_call: TRBD1
cdr3_aa: CAIRDRQGNTEALF
cdr3_nt: TGTGCCATCAGGGACAGACAGGGTAACACTGAAGCTTTATTT

v_call: TRBV12-3/TRBV12-4
j_call: TRBJ1-2
clone_size: many
d_call: NA
cdr3_aa: CASSSTPNYGYTF
cdr3_nt: TGTGCCAGCAGTTCGACACCTAACTATGGCTACACCTTC

v_call: TRBV7-2
j_call: TRBJ2-1
clone_size: NA
d_call: NA
cdr3_aa: CASSGGLPVGGEQFF
cdr3_nt: TGTGCCAGCAGCGGGGGACTCCCGGTGGGCGGTGAGCAGTTCTTC

v_call: TRBV2
j_call: TRBJ1-5
clone_size: NA
d_call: NA
cdr3_aa: CASSEWGASQPQHF
cdr3_nt: TGTGCCAGCAGTGAGTGGGGGGCTAGTCAGCCCCAGCATTTT

v_call: TRBV5-1
j_call: TRBJ2-2
clone_size: NA
d_call: NA
cdr3_aa: CASSVDSSSNTGELFF
cdr3_nt: TGCGCCAGCAGCGTGGACAGTTCCTCGAACACCGGGGAGCTGTTTTTT

v_call: TRBV7-2
j_call: TRBJ2-5
clone_size: few
d_call: NA
cdr3_aa: CASSPTSDPTRQYF
cdr3_nt: TGTGCCAGCAGCCCCACCTCTGACCCTACGAGGCAGTACTTC

v_call: TRBV20-1
j_call: TRBJ1-2
clone_size: few
d_call: NA
cdr3_aa: CSAGGEGPNIYGYTF
cdr3_nt: TGCAGTGCGGGAGGAGAGGGACCAAACATCTATGGCTACACCTTC

v_call: TRBV6-5
j_call: TRBJ2-7
clone_size: few
d_call: TRBD1
cdr3_aa: CASSTPGGPYEQYF
cdr3_nt: TGTGCCAGCAGTACACCAGGGGGTCCCTACGAGCAGTACTTC

v_call: TRBV4-1
j_call: TRBJ2-7
clone_size: many
d_call: NA
cdr3_aa: CASSQGNGNSYEQYF
cdr3_nt: TGCGCCAGCAGCCAAGGAAACGGAAACTCCTACGAGCAGTACTTC

v_call: TRBV25-1
j_call: TRBJ1-1
clone_size: NA
d_call: TRBD1
cdr3_aa: CASFPTGGLGGTEAFF
cdr3_nt: TGTGCCAGCTTCCCGACAGGGGGCCTCGGGGGGACTGAAGCTTTCTTT

v_call: TRBV20-1
j_call: TRBJ1-5
clone_size: NA
d_call: NA
cdr3_aa: CSARLGGNQPQHF
cdr3_nt: TGCAGTGCTAGGTTGGGCGGCAATCAGCCCCAGCATTTT

v_call: TRBV4-3
j_call: TRBJ2-3
clone_size: NA
d_call: NA
cdr3_aa: CASSQAPGKLYDTQYF
cdr3_nt: TGCGCCAGCAGCCAAGCCCCCGGGAAGCTGTACGATACGCAGTATTTT

v_call: TRBV12-3/TRBV12-4
j_call: TRBJ2-5
clone_size: many
d_call: NA
cdr3_aa: CASSLAKGTQYF
cdr3_nt: TGTGCCAGCAGTTTAGCCAAGGGGACCCAGTACTTC

v_call: TRBV2
j_call: TRBJ2-7
clone_size: few
d_call: TRBD1
cdr3_aa: CASRDRVPYEQYF
cdr3_nt: TGTGCCAGCAGGGACAGGGTTCCATACGAGCAGTACTTC

v_call: TRBV7-6
j_call: TRBJ1-5
clone_size: few
d_call: TRBD1
cdr3_aa: CASSLQGARGNQPQHF
cdr3_nt: TGTGCCAGCAGCTTACAGGGGGCGCGAGGCAATCAGCCCCAGCATTTT

v_call: TRBV5-1
j_call: TRBJ2-7
clone_size: few
d_call: NA
cdr3_aa: CASSPGTCEQYF
cdr3_nt: TGCGCCAGCAGCCCGGGGACCTGCGAGCAGTACTTC

v_call: TRBV4-1
j_call: TRBJ1-1
clone_size: few
d_call: NA
cdr3_aa: CASSRWRTEAFF
cdr3_nt: TGCGCCAGCAGCCGCTGGCGGACTGAAGCTTTCTTT

v_call: TRBV10-3
j_call: TRBJ2-7
clone_size: NA
d_call: TRBD1
cdr3_aa: CAISDEEGTGAPYEQYF
cdr3_nt: TGTGCCATCAGTGATGAAGAGGGGACAGGGGCACCCTACGAGCAGTACTTC